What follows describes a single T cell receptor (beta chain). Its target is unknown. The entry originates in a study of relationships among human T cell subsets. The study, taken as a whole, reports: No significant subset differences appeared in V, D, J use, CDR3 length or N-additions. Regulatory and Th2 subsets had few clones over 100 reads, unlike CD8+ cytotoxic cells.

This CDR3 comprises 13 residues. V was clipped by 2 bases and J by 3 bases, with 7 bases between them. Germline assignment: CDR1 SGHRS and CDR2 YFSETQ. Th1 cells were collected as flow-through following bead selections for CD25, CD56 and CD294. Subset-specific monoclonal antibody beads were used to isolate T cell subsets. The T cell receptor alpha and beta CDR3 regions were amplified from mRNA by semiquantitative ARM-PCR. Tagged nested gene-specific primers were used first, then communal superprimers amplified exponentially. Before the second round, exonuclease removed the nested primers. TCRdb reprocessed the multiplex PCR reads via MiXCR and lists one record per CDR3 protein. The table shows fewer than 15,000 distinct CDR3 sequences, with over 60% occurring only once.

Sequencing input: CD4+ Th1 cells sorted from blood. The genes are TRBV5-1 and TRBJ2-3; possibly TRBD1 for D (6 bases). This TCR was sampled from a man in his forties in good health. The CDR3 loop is CASSLQGTDTQYF. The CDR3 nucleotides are TGCGCCAGCAGCTTACAGGGTACAGATACGCAGTATTTT.